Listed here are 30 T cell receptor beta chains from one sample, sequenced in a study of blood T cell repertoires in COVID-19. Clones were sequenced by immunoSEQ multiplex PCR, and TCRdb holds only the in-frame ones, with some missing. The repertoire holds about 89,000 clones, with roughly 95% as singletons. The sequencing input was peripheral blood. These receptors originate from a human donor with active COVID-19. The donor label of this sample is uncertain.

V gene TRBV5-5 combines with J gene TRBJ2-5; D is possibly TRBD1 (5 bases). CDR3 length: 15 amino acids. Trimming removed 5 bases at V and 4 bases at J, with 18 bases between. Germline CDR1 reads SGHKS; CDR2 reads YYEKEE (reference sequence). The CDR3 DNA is TGTGCCAGCAGTCCCGGGCAGGGATTCTCAGAGACCCAGTACTTC. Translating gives CASSPGQGFSETQYF.

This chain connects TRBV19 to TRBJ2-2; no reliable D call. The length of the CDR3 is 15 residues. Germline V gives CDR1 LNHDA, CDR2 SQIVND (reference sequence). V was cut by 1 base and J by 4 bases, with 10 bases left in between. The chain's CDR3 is CASSIGDLVTGELFF. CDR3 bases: TGTGCCAGTAGTATAGGCGACCTAGTCACCGGGGAGCTGTTTTTT.

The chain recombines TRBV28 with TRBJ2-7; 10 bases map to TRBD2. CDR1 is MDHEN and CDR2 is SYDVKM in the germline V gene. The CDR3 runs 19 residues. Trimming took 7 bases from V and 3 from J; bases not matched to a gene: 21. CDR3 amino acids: CASIGPGEREGLGVYEQYF. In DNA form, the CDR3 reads TGTGCCAGCATTGGACCAGGGGAGCGGGAGGGCCTAGGGGTCTACGAGCAGTACTTC.

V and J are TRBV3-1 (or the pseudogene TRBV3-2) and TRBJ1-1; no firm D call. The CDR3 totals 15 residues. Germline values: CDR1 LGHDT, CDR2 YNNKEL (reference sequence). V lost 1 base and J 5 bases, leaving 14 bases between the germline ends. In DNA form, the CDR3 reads TGTGCCAGCAGCCAAGGTAGTACTGGAGGGACTGAAGCTTTCTTT. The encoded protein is CASSQGSTGGTEAFF.

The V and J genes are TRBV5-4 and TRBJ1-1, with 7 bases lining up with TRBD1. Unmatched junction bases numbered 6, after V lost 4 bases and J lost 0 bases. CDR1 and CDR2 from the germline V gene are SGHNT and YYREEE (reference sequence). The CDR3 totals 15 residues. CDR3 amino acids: CASSPPTGVNTEAFF. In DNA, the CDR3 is TGTGCCAGCAGCCCACCCACAGGGGTGAACACTGAAGCTTTCTTT.

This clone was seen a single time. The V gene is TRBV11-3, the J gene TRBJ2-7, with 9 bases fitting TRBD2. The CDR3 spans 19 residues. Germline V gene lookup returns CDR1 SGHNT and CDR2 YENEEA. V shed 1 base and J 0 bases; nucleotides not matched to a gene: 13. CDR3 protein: CASSLGFSIRRGGSYEQYF. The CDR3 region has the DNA TGTGCCAGCAGCTTAGGATTTAGCATTAGGCGGGGGGGCTCCTACGAGCAGTACTTC.

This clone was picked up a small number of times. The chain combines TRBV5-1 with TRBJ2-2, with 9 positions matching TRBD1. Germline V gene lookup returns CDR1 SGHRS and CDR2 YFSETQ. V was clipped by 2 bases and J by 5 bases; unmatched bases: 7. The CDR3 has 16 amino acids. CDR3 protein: CASSLQDRGNTGELFF. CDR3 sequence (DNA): TGCGCCAGCAGCTTACAGGACAGGGGAAATACCGGGGAGCTGTTTTTT.

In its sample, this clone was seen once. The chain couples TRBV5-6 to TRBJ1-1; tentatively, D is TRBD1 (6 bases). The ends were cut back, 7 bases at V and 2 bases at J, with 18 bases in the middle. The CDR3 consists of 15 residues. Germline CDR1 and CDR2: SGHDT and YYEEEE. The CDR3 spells CASRPYGGANTEAFF. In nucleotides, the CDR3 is TGTGCCAGCCGCCCATATGGGGGGGCCAACACTGAAGCTTTCTTT.

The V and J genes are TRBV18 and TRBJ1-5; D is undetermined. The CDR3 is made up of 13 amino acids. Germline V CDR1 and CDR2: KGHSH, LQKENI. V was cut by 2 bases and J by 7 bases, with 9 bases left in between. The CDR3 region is CASSPGGNQPQHF. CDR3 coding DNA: TGTGCCAGCTCACCAGGAGGGAACCAGCCCCAGCATTTT.

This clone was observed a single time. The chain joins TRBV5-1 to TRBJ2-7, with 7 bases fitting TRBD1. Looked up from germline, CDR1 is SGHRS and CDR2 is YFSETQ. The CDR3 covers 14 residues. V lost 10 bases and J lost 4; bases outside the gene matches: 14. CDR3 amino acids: CAGPDRVQLYEQYF. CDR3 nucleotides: TGCGCCGGGCCAGACAGGGTGCAGTTGTACGAGCAGTACTTC.

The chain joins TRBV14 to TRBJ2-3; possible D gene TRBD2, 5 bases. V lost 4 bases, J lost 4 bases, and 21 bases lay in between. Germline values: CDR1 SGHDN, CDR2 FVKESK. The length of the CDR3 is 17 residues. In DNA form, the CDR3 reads TGTGCCAGCAGCCCGCCCCCGGGGTACCTATGGCCAGATACGCAGTATTTT. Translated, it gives CASSPPPGYLWPDTQYF.

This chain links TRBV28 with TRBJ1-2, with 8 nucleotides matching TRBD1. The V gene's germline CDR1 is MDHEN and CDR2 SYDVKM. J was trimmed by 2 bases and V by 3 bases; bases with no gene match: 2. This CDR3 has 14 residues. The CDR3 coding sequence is TGTGCCAGCAGTTTGACAGGGGCCAACTATGGCTACACCTTC. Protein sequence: CASSLTGANYGYTF.

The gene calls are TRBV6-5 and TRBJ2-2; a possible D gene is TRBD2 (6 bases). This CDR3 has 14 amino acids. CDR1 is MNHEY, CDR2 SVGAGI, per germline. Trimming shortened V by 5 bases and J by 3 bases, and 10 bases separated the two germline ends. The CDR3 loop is CASSTGSHTGELFF. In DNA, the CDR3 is TGTGCCAGCAGTACCGGGAGCCACACCGGGGAGCTGTTTTTT.

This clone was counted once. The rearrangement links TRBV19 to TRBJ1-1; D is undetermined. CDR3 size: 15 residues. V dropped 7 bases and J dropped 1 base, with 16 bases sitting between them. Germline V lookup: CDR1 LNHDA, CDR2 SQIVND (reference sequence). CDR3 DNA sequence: TGTGCCAGTACTATCGGCGGGGTCGCGAACACTGAAGCTTTCTTT. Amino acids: CASTIGGVANTEAFF.

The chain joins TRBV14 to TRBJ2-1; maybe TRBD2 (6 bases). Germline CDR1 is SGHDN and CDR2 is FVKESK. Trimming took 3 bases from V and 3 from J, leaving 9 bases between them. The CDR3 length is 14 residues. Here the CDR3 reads CASSQRDFYNEQFF. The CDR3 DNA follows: TGTGCCAGCAGCCAGCGGGACTTCTACAATGAGCAGTTCTTC.

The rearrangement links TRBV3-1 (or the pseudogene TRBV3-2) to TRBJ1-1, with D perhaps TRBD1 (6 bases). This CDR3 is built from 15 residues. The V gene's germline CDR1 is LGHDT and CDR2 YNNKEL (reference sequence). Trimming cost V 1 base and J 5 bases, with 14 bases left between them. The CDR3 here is CASSQGTGTRTEAFF. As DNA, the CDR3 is TGTGCCAGCAGCCAAGGTACAGGGACGAGGACTGAAGCTTTCTTT.

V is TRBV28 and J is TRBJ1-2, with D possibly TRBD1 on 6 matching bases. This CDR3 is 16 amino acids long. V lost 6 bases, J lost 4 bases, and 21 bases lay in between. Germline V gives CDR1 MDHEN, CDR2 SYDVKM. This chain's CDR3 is CASSLTTDSRLYGYTF. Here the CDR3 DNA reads TGTGCCAGCAGCCTCACCACGGACAGCCGCCTCTATGGCTACACCTTC.

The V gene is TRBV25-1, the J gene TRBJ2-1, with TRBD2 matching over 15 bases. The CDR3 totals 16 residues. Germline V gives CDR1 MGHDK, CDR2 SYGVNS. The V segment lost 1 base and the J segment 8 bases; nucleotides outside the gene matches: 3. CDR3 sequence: CASSESGTSGGYEQFF. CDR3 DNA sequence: TGTGCCAGCAGTGAATCAGGGACTAGCGGGGGGTATGAGCAGTTCTTC.

This chain's CDR3 is CASSHYSGRAAYNEQFF. CDR3 sequence (DNA): TGCGCCAGCAGCCATTATAGCGGGAGGGCCGCCTACAATGAGCAGTTCTTC. J is TRBJ2-1 and V is TRBV4-3; 11 positions agree with TRBD2. V lost 3 bases, J lost 2 bases, and 6 bases stayed unmatched. CDR1 and CDR2 from the germline V gene are LGHNA and YSLEER. CDR3 size: 17 residues.

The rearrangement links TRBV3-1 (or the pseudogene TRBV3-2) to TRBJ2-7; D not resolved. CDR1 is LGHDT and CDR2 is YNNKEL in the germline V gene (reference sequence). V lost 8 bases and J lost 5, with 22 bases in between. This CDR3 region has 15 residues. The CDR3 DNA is TGTGCCAGCTCCCCAACGGGTACATCCGTGGACGAGCAGTACTTC. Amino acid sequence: CASSPTGTSVDEQYF.

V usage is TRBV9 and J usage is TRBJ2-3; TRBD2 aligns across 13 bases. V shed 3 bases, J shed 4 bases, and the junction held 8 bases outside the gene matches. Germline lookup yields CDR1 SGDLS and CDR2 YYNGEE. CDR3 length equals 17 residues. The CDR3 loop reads CASSARTSGSLSDTQYF. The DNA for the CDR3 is TGTGCCAGCAGCGCACGGACTAGCGGGAGCCTCTCAGATACGCAGTATTTT.

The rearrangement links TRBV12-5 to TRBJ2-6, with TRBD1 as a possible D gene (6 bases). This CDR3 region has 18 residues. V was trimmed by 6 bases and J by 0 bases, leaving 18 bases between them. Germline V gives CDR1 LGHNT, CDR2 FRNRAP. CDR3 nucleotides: TGTGCTAGTGGGCCACGGGACAAAGCCGACTCTGGGGCCAACGTCCTGACTTTC. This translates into CASGPRDKADSGANVLTF.

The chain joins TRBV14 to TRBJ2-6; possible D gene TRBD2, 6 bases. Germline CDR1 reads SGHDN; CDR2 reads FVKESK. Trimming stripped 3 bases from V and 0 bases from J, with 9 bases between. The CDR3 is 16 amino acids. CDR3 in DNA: TGTGCCAGCAGCCAGCCGGAGGGCTCTGGGGCCAACGTCCTGACTTTC. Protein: CASSQPEGSGANVLTF.

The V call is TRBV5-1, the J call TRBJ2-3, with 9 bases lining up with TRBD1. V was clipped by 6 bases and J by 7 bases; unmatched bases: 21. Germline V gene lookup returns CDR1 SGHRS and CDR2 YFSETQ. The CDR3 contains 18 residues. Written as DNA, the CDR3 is TGCGCCAGCACCGAAATGGAGCCGGGACAGGGATTTTTTCATACGCAGTATTTT. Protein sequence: CASTEMEPGQGFFHTQYF. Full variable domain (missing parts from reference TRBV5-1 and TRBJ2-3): KAGVTQTPRYLIKTRGQQVTLSCSPISGHRSVSWYQQTPGQGLQFLFEYFSETQRNKGNFPGRFSGRQFSNSRSEMNVSTLELGDSALYLCASTEMEPGQGFFHTQYFGPGTRLTVL.

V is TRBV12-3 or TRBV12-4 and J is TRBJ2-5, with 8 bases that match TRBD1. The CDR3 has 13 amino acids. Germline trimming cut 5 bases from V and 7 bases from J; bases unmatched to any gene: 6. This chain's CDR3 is CASSQGARGTQYF. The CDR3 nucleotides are TGTGCCAGCAGTCAGGGGGCGCGGGGGACCCAGTACTTC.

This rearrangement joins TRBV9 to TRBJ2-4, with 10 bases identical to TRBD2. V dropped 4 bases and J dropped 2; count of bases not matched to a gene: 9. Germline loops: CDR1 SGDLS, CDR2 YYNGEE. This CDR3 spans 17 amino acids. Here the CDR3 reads CASSSDSGGTTKNIQYF. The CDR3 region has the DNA TGTGCCAGCAGCTCAGATAGCGGGGGGACGACCAAAAACATTCAGTACTTC. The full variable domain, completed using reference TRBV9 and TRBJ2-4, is DSGVTQTPKHLITATGQRVTLRCSPRSGDLSVYWYQQSLDQGLQFLIQYYNGEERAKGNILERFSAQQFPDLHSELNLSSLELGDSALYFCASSSDSGGTTKNIQYFGAGTRLSVL.

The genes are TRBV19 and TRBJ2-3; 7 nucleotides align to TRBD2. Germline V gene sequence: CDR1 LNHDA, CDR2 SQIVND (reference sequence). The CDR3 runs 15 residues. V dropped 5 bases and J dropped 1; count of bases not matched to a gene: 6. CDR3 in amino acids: CASSEAGAGTDTQYF. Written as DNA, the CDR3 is TGTGCCAGTAGTGAGGCGGGAGCGGGCACAGATACGCAGTATTTT.

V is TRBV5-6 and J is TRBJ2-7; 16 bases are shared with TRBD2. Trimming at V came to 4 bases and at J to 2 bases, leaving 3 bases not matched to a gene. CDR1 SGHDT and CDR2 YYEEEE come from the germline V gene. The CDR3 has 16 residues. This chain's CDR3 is CASSGGTSGRAYEQYF. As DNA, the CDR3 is TGTGCCAGCAGCGGGGGGACTAGCGGGAGGGCCTACGAGCAGTACTTC.

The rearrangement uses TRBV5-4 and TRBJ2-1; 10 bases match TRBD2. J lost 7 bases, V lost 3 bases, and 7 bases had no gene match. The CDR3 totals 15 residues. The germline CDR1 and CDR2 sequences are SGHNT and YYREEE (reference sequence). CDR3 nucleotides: TGTGCCAGCAGCTCTAGCGGGGGCAATTCGAATGAGCAGTTCTTC. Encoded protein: CASSSSGGNSNEQFF.

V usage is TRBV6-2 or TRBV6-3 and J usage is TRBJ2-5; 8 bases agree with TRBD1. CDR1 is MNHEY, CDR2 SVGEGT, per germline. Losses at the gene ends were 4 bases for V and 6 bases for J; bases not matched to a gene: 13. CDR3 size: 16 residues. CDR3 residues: CASSSTGVGLWKTQYF. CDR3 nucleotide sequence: TGTGCCAGCAGTTCGACAGGGGTCGGGCTTTGGAAGACCCAGTACTTC.